Listed here are 12 T cell receptor beta chains from one sample, sequenced in a study of T cells in Graves' hyperthyroidism and ophthalmopathy. Amplification of TCR beta CDR3 regions was performed using RNA transcripts as template. The TCR CDR3 first-round RT-PCR relied on the HTBI primer set. TCRdb reprocessed the multiplex PCR reads with MiXCR, giving one entry per CDR3 protein. The table shows hundreds of thousands of distinct CDR3 sequences, with 15% to 18% occurring only once. The specimen was blood. All receptors come from a woman aged 18-35 years with Graves' hyperthyroidism.

The V and J genes are TRBV20-1 and TRBJ1-5, with D hard to call. Germline loops: CDR1 DFQATT, CDR2 SNEGSKA (reference sequence). The CDR3 loop spans 15 amino acids. The V gene lost 3 bases and the J gene lost 4 bases, with 16 bases spanning the gap. The DNA of the CDR3 is TGCAGTGCTAGTCTTGGCGCAGCAAATAATCAGCCCCAGCATTTT. It codes for CSASLGAANNQPQHF.

The V gene is TRBV28, the J gene TRBJ2-5, with 11 bases that match TRBD2. CDR1 is MDHEN and CDR2 is SYDVKM in the germline V gene. The V and J ends lost 5 bases and 2 bases, in that order; junction bases with no gene match: 7. The CDR3 is made up of 16 amino acids. In DNA, the CDR3 is TGTGCCAGCAGTCAAAGACTAGCGGGGCCGCAAGAGACCCAGTACTTC. Translated, it gives CASSQRLAGPQETQYF.

Remarks on this clonotype: A much larger clone sits a single nucleotide away, making a read error possible. The rearrangement links TRBV13 to TRBJ2-1, with 7 bases matching TRBD1. The CDR3 is made up of 17 amino acids. The germline V gene encodes CDR1 PRHDT and CDR2 FYEKMQ (reference sequence). CDR3 sequence: CTSSQTLKQGMNNEQFF. For the CDR3, the DNA is TGTACCAGCAGCCAGACCCTTAAACAGGGGATGAACAATGAGCAGTTCTTC.

This clonotype showed up just a few times. The V and J genes are TRBV7-2 and TRBJ1-2; the match to TRBD1 covers 7 bases. The V gene's germline CDR1 is SGHTA and CDR2 FQGNSA. V gave up 3 bases and J gave up 7 bases; unmatched junction bases: 17. The CDR3 is 17 amino acids. The CDR3 loop reads CASSFSSGTALGSGYTF. The CDR3 nucleotides are TGTGCCAGCAGCTTCAGCTCCGGGACAGCGCTCGGTAGTGGCTACACCTTC.

In this sample, this clonotype turned up a few times. The chain links TRBV15 to TRBJ2-5; 8 bases line up with TRBD2. V lost 0 bases and J lost 5; bases outside the gene matches: 8. Germline CDR1 reads LNHNV; CDR2 reads YYDKDF (reference sequence). There are 16 residues in the CDR3. The CDR3 reads CATSREGTGGLETQYF. In nucleotides, the CDR3 is TGTGCCACCAGCAGAGAGGGGACGGGGGGGCTGGAGACCCAGTACTTC.

This clonotype has only a few counts. The chain carries TRBV29-1 and TRBJ2-3, with D possibly TRBD2 on 5 matching bases. Germline CDR1 is SQVTM and CDR2 is ANQGSEA. V was clipped by 0 bases and J by 4 bases, with 5 bases between them. This CDR3 region has 12 residues. The CDR3 DNA sequence: TGCAGCGTTGAAGAGCGGGCAGATACGCAGTATTTT. It translates to CSVEERADTQYF.

In this sample, this clonotype turned up a few times. This chain links TRBV3-1 with TRBJ1-2, with D perhaps TRBD1 (5 bases). CDR1 and CDR2 (germline): LGHDT, YNNKEL (reference sequence). Trimming cost V 3 bases and J 4 bases, with 15 bases left between them. The CDR3 extends over 15 amino acids. In nucleotides, the CDR3 is TGTGCCAGCAGCCAGGACGCAGGGCATGGCTATGGCTACACCTTC. Translated, it gives CASSQDAGHGYGYTF.

This clonotype was picked up many times. This sequence joins TRBV18 and TRBJ1-1; D is perhaps TRBD1 (5 bases). The CDR3 length is 17 residues. The V gene lost 4 bases and the J gene lost 1 base, with 19 bases spanning the gap. Germline values: CDR1 KGHSH, CDR2 LQKENI. CDR3 loop: CASSLSGGLTRNTEAFF. The DNA of the CDR3 is TGTGCCAGCTCACTCTCGGGGGGGTTGACTCGGAACACTGAAGCTTTCTTT.

V and J are TRBV6-1 and TRBJ2-1; 8 bases line up with TRBD2. Germline CDR1 and CDR2: MNHNS and SASEGT. V gave up 6 bases and J gave up 9 bases; unmatched junction bases: 13. The CDR3 has 15 residues. The CDR3 protein is CASSYSPGGAAEQFF. In nucleotides, the CDR3 is TGTGCCAGCAGCTATAGCCCGGGAGGGGCCGCTGAGCAGTTCTTC.

The chain recombines TRBV7-3 with TRBJ2-2; 7 bases match TRBD2. Germline loops: CDR1 SGHTA, CDR2 FQGTGA. CDR3 length equals 17 residues. Trimming removed 4 bases from V and 4 bases from J; junction bases left unmatched: 12. CDR3 in DNA: TGTGCCAGCAGCTCCCACCAAGCGGGAAGGGGCACCGGGGAGCTGTTTTTT. It specifies CASSSHQAGRGTGELFF.

This clonotype was seen repeatedly, ten times or more. As DNA, the CDR3 is TGTGCCAGCAGCCAGCGACAGGAGAACACTGAAGCTTTCTTT. As protein: CASSQRQENTEAFF. This sequence joins TRBV11-3 and TRBJ1-1, with D tentatively TRBD1 (6 bases). Germline loops: CDR1 SGHNT, CDR2 YENEEA. V lost 5 bases, J lost 1 base, and 11 bases lay in between. There are 14 residues in the CDR3. Using reference TRBV11-3 and TRBJ1-1 for the parts outside the CDR3, the full variable domain is EAGVVQSPRYKIIEKKQPVAFWCNPISGHNTLYWYLQNLGQGPELLIRYENEEAVDDSQLPKDRFSAERLKGVDSTLKIQPAELGDSAVYLCASSQRQENTEAFFGQGTRLTVV.

The chain has TRBV4-1 and TRBJ2-1; possibly TRBD2 for D (5 bases). V was clipped by 4 bases and J by 1 base, with 11 bases between them. From germline, CDR1 is MGHRA and CDR2 YSYEKL. The CDR3 has 15 residues. CDR3 residues: CASSPEERSYNEQFF. CDR3 nucleotides: TGCGCCAGCAGCCCCGAGGAGCGGTCCTACAATGAGCAGTTCTTC.